The text below deals with one T cell receptor beta chain. Which antigen it targets is not known. No quality values exist for individual bases; no much larger clone is one base distant. These data come from a study of cytomegalovirus exposure and HLA in healthy donors (TCRdb year 2017). Looking at the study overall: An earlier analysis of about 530 of the donors reported 250 to 350 Gb of sequence data and approximately 120 million unique TCR beta sequences obtained from roughly 170 million T cells. Five DR-DQ haplotypes were treated as single units for association and clustering because of strong linkage in the cohort. The later analysis used no new phenotypic data to find candidate immune exposures, relying instead on TCR beta sequences and their occurrence across donors. High-throughput TCR immunosequencing, statistical association of individual TCRs with disease status, and machine learning were combined to predict cytomegalovirus infection status. Among about 410 genotyped donors of the cohort, an average of around 220,000 unique TCR beta nucleotide sequences was sequenced per donor, of which roughly 17% were non-productive. The genetic ancestry cluster associated with self-reported Caucasian donors included 70% to 85% of the approximately 430 genotyped donors. Both class I and class II loci were covered by HLA typing, at four-digit resolution. Donor age, sex, ethnicity and CMV serostatus were collected together with the repertoire data. A later genetic analysis took genome-wide SNP genotypes for about 55% of the roughly 670 donors and used that subset as a discovery cohort. The T cell repertoires of 550 to 850 subjects were profiled by immunosequencing and related to cytomegalovirus serostatus. The number of typed donors differed by locus: roughly 620-640 for A, B, C, DRB1 and DQB1; some 500 for DQA1; approximately 600 for DPA1; and about 470 for DPB1. In addition to the first cohort of 500 to 850 subjects, a separate validation cohort of 120 different subjects was used. To decide whether each TCR beta V gene segment behaved as functional or pseudogenic, an earlier analysis of 587 of the donors relied on high-throughput TCR beta sequencing. In a later analysis, previously published TCR beta repertoires from fewer than 750 donors were re-analyzed and high-resolution HLA genotyping was added so that TCR occurrence patterns could be studied. An early release covering roughly 640 HLA-typed donors comprised roughly 300 gigabases of sequencing data and tens of millions of unique TCR sequences. The aim of the study was to test whether cataloging public T cell receptors could identify signatures of past pathogen exposure. All discovery cohort repertoires had been generated using a single sequencing platform. The study at large found these results: Strong co-occurrence of HLA alleles, especially DR and DQ, made assigning TCR associations to individual alleles difficult. A later analysis found that TCR association rates varied across HLA loci, with DRB1 alleles showing the most associated TCRs and HLA-C alleles the fewest. The classifier was reported to diagnose cytomegalovirus status with high specificity and sensitivity in both the original and validation cohorts. Most TCR sequences were seen in very few donors, while some public TCRs were found in many individuals. The study gave a list of around 170 TCR beta chains associated with cytomegalovirus. A later analysis found that most CMV-associated TCR beta chains appeared HLA-restricted, with HLA associations seemingly driven largely by CMV exposure. Because counts were too low, some 17 rarely observed V segments, including chromosome 9 orphons, were left out of the earlier analysis of 500 to 750 of the donors. In an earlier analysis of about 550 of the donors, most TCR beta V segments were observed in productive rearrangements about 87% or about 30% of the time, broadly matching IMGT annotations. A few of the identified cytomegalovirus-associated TCR beta chains were confirmed in vitro to be specific for cytomegalovirus antigens. The authors suggested that the approach could potentially be generalized to other disease states and immunological phenotypes. In a later analysis, several top co-occurrence clusters were reported to appear linked to parvovirus B19, influenza, CMV and Epstein-Barr virus. Only TCR beta chains were sequenced in this cohort, and the absence of alpha or paired-chain data limited detectable features. An association between a missense DCLRE1C variant and V-gene and J-gene trimming of TCR beta chains was found in a later genetic analysis and replicated in an independent cohort. Compared with equally common non-associated chains, HLA-associated TCR beta chains in a later analysis were more clonally expanded and had lower generation probabilities. The only immune exposure information available for the cohort was CMV serostatus. The sequencing pipeline was judged likely to have produced a cluster of highly shared sequence variants as a technical artifact. A later genetic analysis reported fewer N-insertions in productive TCRs among donors in an Asian-associated ancestry cluster than the approximately 670-donor mean. Some IMGT-functional V segments, including TRBV6-2 and TRBV6-3, could not be distinguished by the 87-base-pair reads and were therefore excluded. HLA typing was unavailable for some donors at each locus, so association tests used only the typed subset. Linkage disequilibrium might explain the correlated functional status among segregating V segments, but an unknown experimental factor could not be excluded. A later analysis associated 16,951 TCR beta sequences with specific HLA alleles at a false discovery rate of 0.05. Sequencing depth was assumed to be roughly uniform across donors in the presence/absence analyses, though that assumption may not hold. A further reported finding was that TCR beta sequences accurately predicted the HLA-A and HLA-B alleles for most subjects in the first cohort.

Libraries were built with the immunoSEQ multiplex PCR assay. The multiplex PCR relied on a mix of 60 forward primers for TCR Vbeta segments and 13 reverse primers for TCR Jbeta segments. The CDR3 region of rearranged TCR beta genes was amplified from genomic DNA with a multiplex PCR assay. Amplified TCR beta libraries were sequenced as 87-base-pair reads on the Illumina HiSeq System. Turning to the authors' computational methods: Across the roughly 670 repertoires, a later analysis counted 80 million or so unique TCR beta chains, around 10 million of which were shared by at least two donors. A nearest-neighbor algorithm error-corrected the raw reads and collapsed the reads into unique sequences, merging closely related sequences to remove PCR and sequencing errors. To assign V, D and J gene segments, CDR3 sequences were aligned to IMGT reference sequences. For a sequence to be retained, a match of at least six nucleotides to both a V gene segment and a J gene segment was required. Rearrangements were classified as productive when the CDR3 lacked stop codons and remained in frame with V and J, and all other rearrangements were classified as non-productive. Following IMGT convention, CDR3 was defined as the stretch from the second conserved V-encoded cysteine to the conserved J-encoded phenylalanine. The earlier analysis of 500 to 650 of the donors excluded any sequence lacking an unambiguous match to a single V gene segment. An earlier analysis of a few hundred of the donors called V segments functional above 56.7% productive rearrangements and segregating when the between-donor standard deviation exceeded 5%. A statistical classification framework was developed to diagnose cytomegalovirus status using the catalog of TCR beta chain sequences. V and J gene assignment, in a later analysis, came from comparing TCR nucleotide sequences with IMGT/GENE-DB human TR gene sequences. A later analysis assigned CDR3 sequences and most-parsimonious VDJ recombination scenarios with the TCRdist pipeline. A later analysis defined each TCR beta chain by its CDR3 amino acid sequence plus V-gene family, and excluded reads lacking a unique V-gene family. In a later analysis, 450 to 600 highly shared, low-generation-probability nucleotide sequences were removed to address suspected cross-contamination and a sequencing artifact. In a later analysis, a clonal expansion index was calculated for each public chain from normalized within-repertoire ranks of inferred template counts. A later analysis computed generation probabilities with a VDJ recombination model fitted to out-of-frame rearrangements, and checked the results against IGoR. Hypergeometric tests were used in a later analysis to score TCR-TCR, TCR-HLA and TCR-CMV co-occurrence, with a repertoire-size bias correction applied to the TCR pairs. A later analysis estimated false discovery rates by permuting HLA or CMV assignments 20 times. In a later analysis, co-occurring TCRs were grouped with DBSCAN, and TCRdist sequence similarity was added when clustering was performed within HLA-allele-positive subsets. Repertoires with fewer than 30,000 or more than 120,000 public chains, plus five repertoires with anomalous nucleotide sharing, were excluded from co-occurrence clustering. TCRdb retrieved this table from immuneACCESS and kept in-frame rearrangements only. Not all clones are present; in checked studies, unresolved V genes account for under half, and no reason is known for the remainder. D and trimming were read from the DNA, whereas the V and J calls and clone size are those reported in that table. In this sample the table shows 150,000 to 200,000 clones, 77% of which occur a single time. Of the sample, roughly 1.4% is held by the ten largest clones.

From a lookup of the germline V gene, CDR1 and CDR2 are KGHSH and LQKENI. Spanning cysteine to phenylalanine, the CDR3 consists of 14 amino acids. Kept here is only the CDR3 DNA, which spans 42 bases and is read in frame from base 1. V sheds 3 bases and J sheds 1 base, leaving 9 bases between their ends. The cohort comprised around 700 healthy bone marrow donors. At the time of sampling, all cohort members were nominally healthy, though unrecorded immune exposures were likely present. The donor tested CMV seronegative and was one of the 352 seronegative cohort members. A peripheral blood sample was provided by each donor, and peripheral blood mononuclear cells were used for TCR beta sequencing. Genomic DNA extraction from the blood cell samples was performed with the Qiagen DNeasy Blood Extraction Kit.

This TCR derives from a man aged 18 to 35 in good health and CMV-seronegative. The sequence is built from TRBV18 and TRBJ1-1; possibly the D gene is TRBD1, per 5 matching bases. What was sequenced was PBMCs. The CDR3 reads CASSPNDRNTEAFF. The bases read TGTGCCAGCTCACCGAATGACAGGAACACTGAAGCTTTCTTT.